The next 7 T cell receptor beta chains were all read from a single sample in a study of CD8+ T cells in alopecia areata. Specified treatment: oral pan-JAK inhibitor, 5-10 mg twice daily. Reverse transcription of extracted RNA yielded cDNA, which provided the sequencing template. Clones were read by immunoSEQ multiplex PCR, and TCRdb kept only the in-frame ones, dropping some. Of around 200,000 clones in the sample, around 60% were seen once. The sample here was CD8+ T cells sorted from blood, taken at week 24, from a patient treated with tofacitinib. These receptors all stem from a human donor with alopecia areata.

The V gene is TRBV7-9, the J gene TRBJ2-7, with TRBD1 matching over 7 bases. Germline lookup yields CDR1 SEHNR and CDR2 FQNEAQ (reference sequence). The CDR3 spans 15 residues. J lost 3 bases, V lost 6 bases, and 11 bases had no gene match. The CDR3 nucleotides read TGTGCCAGCAGACCCTCGACAGGGAATCACTACGAGCAGTACTTC. This encodes CASRPSTGNHYEQYF.

CDR3 coding DNA: TGCGCCAGCAGCCAAGGGGAGGCCACCTACGAGCAGTACTTC. It is translated as CASSQGEATYEQYF. This chain connects TRBV4-1 to TRBJ2-7; tentatively, D is TRBD2 (6 bases). The V gene lost 1 base and the J gene lost 2 bases, with 9 bases spanning the gap. The CDR3 length is 14 residues. Looked up from germline, CDR1 is MGHRA and CDR2 is YSYEKL.

The chain combines TRBV30 with TRBJ1-4; no firm D call. V was cut by 0 bases and J by 16 bases, with 15 bases left in between. This CDR3 is built from 12 residues. Per germline, CDR1 GTSNPN and CDR2 SVGIG (reference sequence). The chain's CDR3 is CAWSVVGMEEFF. The CDR3 region has the DNA TGTGCCTGGAGTGTAGTGGGGATGGAGGAGTTTTTT.

The chain joins TRBV9 to TRBJ1-1; no clear D gene. CDR3 length: 14 residues. Trimming pared 4 bases from V and 5 bases from J, leaving 15 bases between. CDR1 is SGDLS, CDR2 YYNGEE, per germline. In DNA form, the CDR3 reads TGTGCCAGCAGCCCTGAGGGTGGCGGAACTGAAGCTTTCTTT. Amino acid sequence: CASSPEGGGTEAFF.

This clone occurred a few times. The rearrangement links TRBV7-7 to TRBJ2-2; the match to TRBD1 covers 11 bases. Germline CDR1 is SSHAT and CDR2 is FNYEAQ (reference sequence). Trimming at V came to 6 bases and at J to 3 bases, leaving 15 bases not matched to a gene. CDR3 size: 19 residues. The CDR3 loop reads CASRLPGQGGPGDTGELFF. CDR3 DNA sequence: TGTGCCAGCAGACTTCCGGGACAGGGGGGCCCGGGGGACACCGGGGAGCTGTTTTTT.

The V and J genes are TRBV30 and TRBJ1-5; a possible D gene is TRBD1 (5 bases). V lost 2 bases to trimming and J lost 2 bases, with 10 bases between them. Germline CDR1 reads GTSNPN; CDR2 reads SVGIG (reference sequence). The CDR3 spans 14 residues. The CDR3 loop is CAWSLGVGNQPQHF. The CDR3 DNA reads TGTGCCTGGAGTCTGGGGGTTGGCAATCAGCCCCAGCATTTT.

The gene calls are TRBV29-1 and TRBJ1-5, with a possible D match to TRBD1 (5 bases). The CDR3 runs 13 residues. Germline CDR1 is SQVTM and CDR2 is ANQGSEA. V lost 4 bases to trimming and J lost 4 bases, with 11 bases between them. The CDR3 nucleotides are TGCAGCGTTGGGGGGGACGGAAATCAGCCCCAGCATTTT. This codes for CSVGGDGNQPQHF.